The 7 T cell receptor beta chains in this list originate from one sample, sequenced in a study of siplizumab effects on memory and regulatory T cells. Coculture of mixed lymphocyte reaction cells was performed at 37°C for under seven days. Assay: immunoSEQ multiplex PCR; the TCRdb copy retains only in-frame clones and omits some. The table has more than 13,000 clones, approximately 45% seen once. No antigens are known for them. The specimen sequenced was CFSE-low (dividing) CD4+ T cells sorted from an allogeneic mixed lymphocyte reaction. Receptors were obtained from a human donor in good health; the cells came from an allogeneic mixed lymphocyte reaction. Some clones in this sample may be carry-over from other donors' samples.

J is TRBJ2-3 and V is TRBV11-3, with 7 bases that match TRBD1. With V trimmed by 1 base and J by 4 bases, 2 bases remained unmatched. Per germline, CDR1 SGHNT and CDR2 YENEEA. The CDR3 is 14 residues long. For the CDR3, the DNA is TGTGCCAGCAGCTTAGGACAGGGAGCAGATACGCAGTATTTT. Translated, it gives CASSLGQGADTQYF.

The V and J genes are TRBV19 and TRBJ1-2; D perhaps matches TRBD1 (6 bases). Trimming pared 3 bases from V and 8 bases from J, leaving 16 bases between. The germline gives CDR1 LNHDA, CDR2 SQIVND (reference sequence). This CDR3 is 14 amino acids long. CDR3 coding DNA: TGTGCCAGTAGTATTCCCCAGGGGAGGTGGGGCTACACCTTC. This gives the protein CASSIPQGRWGYTF.

This clone is medium-sized by share. The rearrangement joins TRBV6-6 to TRBJ2-7, with D tentatively TRBD2 (5 bases). From germline, CDR1 is MNHNY and CDR2 SVGAGI (reference sequence). The CDR3 has 16 residues. Trimming shortened V by 5 bases and J by 4 bases, and 21 bases separated the two germline ends. The CDR3 is CASSNAPPARGYEQYF. Here the CDR3 DNA reads TGTGCCAGCAGTAACGCCCCCCCAGCTCGGGGATACGAGCAGTACTTC.

The sample holds a few counts of this clone. V gene TRBV9 combines with J gene TRBJ1-2; the D gene is possibly TRBD1 (5 bases). The CDR3 contains 14 residues. Trimming removed 3 bases from V and 0 bases from J, with 9 bases in between. Germline CDR1 SGDLS, CDR2 YYNGEE. The CDR3 here is CASSGPGTNYGYTF. In DNA, the CDR3 is TGTGCCAGCAGCGGCCCAGGGACTAACTATGGCTACACCTTC.

The count of this clone is one. The V and J genes are TRBV5-4 and TRBJ1-1, with no clear D. The CDR3 contains 13 residues. V lost 3 bases, J lost 5 bases, and 11 bases lay in between. Germline V CDR1 and CDR2: SGHNT, YYREEE (reference sequence). CDR3 sequence (DNA): TGTGCCAGCAGCTCACCGGGCGGAACTGAAGCTTTCTTT. This encodes CASSSPGGTEAFF.

This clone was detected a few times. V usage is TRBV18 and J usage is TRBJ2-5, with 12 positions matching TRBD2. Germline loops: CDR1 KGHSH, CDR2 LQKENI. This CDR3 has 16 amino acids. The ends lost 0 bases at V and 4 bases at J; junction bases unmatched: 3. CDR3 nucleotide sequence: TGTGCCAGCTCACCACCCCGGGGACTAGCGGGAGAGACCCAGTACTTC. This translates into CASSPPRGLAGETQYF.

V and J are TRBV5-1 and TRBJ2-3, with 14 bases fitting TRBD2. The CDR3 runs to 16 residues. V lost 4 bases, J lost 10 bases, and 11 bases stayed unmatched. From germline, CDR1 is SGHRS and CDR2 YFSETQ. CDR3 sequence: CASSLGGTSGSLAQYF. Here the CDR3 DNA reads TGCGCCAGCAGCCTCGGGGGGACTAGCGGGAGTCTGGCGCAGTATTTT.